This T cell receptor beta chain was captured in a study of T cell responses to AZD1222 COVID-19 vaccine. Overall study results and limits: At baseline, seropositivity was found in only a handful of AZD1222 recipients.

A remark on this clone: What it recognizes is unknown.

Trimming took 4 bases from V and 0 from J, leaving 20 bases between them. This CDR3 has 18 residues. Germline V CDR1 and CDR2: KGHSH, LQKENI. Sequenced by immunoSEQ multiplex PCR; TCRdb stores in-frame clones only, minus some. The repertoire consists of around 99,000 clones, with about 88% occurring once and the leading ten covering approximately 15%. The sample here was peripheral blood, taken on day 0 of AZD1222 vaccination. This receptor was taken from an adult in good health. V is TRBV18 and J is TRBJ2-3; D might be TRBD2 (6 bases). CDR3 amino acids: CASSLRSRDSSSTDTQYF. The CDR3 coding sequence is TGTGCCAGCTCACTACGCAGCCGGGACTCCTCTAGCACAGATACGCAGTATTTT.